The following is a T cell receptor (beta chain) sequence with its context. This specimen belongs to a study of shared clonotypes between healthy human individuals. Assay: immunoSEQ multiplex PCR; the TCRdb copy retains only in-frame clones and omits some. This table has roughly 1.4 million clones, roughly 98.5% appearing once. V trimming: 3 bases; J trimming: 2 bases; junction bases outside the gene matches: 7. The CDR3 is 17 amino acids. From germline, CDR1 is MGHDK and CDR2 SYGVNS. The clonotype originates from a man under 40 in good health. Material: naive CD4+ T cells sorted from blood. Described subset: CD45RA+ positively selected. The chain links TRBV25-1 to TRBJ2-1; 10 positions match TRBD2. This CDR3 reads CASSEPHSGRAYNEQFF. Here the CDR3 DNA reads TGTGCCAGCAGTGAGCCGCACAGCGGGAGGGCCTACAATGAGCAGTTCTTC.